This entry lists 27 T cell receptor beta chains sequenced from one sample in a study of cytomegalovirus exposure and HLA in healthy donors (dated by TCRdb to about 2017). The library was built by means of the immunoSEQ multiplex PCR assay. A mixture of 60 forward primers for TCR Vbeta segments and 13 reverse primers for TCR Jbeta segments was used in the multiplex PCR. TCRdb provides this immuneACCESS table in a form limited to in-frame rearrangements. Some clones are lacking; in checked studies, under half of them reflect an unresolved V gene, and why the rest are absent is not known. The sample contains 110,000 to 150,000 clones, over 65% of them found a single time. Around 2.9% of the sample is in the top ten clones. Material for sequencing was PBMCs. The origin of the receptors is a female donor in good health and CMV-seronegative.

The chain employs TRBV10-1 and TRBJ1-3; a weak D match, TRBD1 (5 bases). Germline V gene data show CDR1 as WNHNN and CDR2 as SYGVQD (reference sequence). This CDR3 contains 14 residues. With 11 bases removed from V and 0 bases from J, the gap between germline ends came to 14 bases. The CDR3 DNA is TGCGCCTTAAGGGCAGGGCGCTCTGGAAACACCATATATTTT. Translating it yields CALRAGRSGNTIYF.

The chain carries TRBV5-6 and TRBJ2-3; tentative D call: TRBD2 (6 bases). Per the germline V gene, CDR1 is SGHDT and CDR2 is YYEEEE. V was cut by 0 bases and J by 3 bases, with 11 bases left in between. The CDR3 length is 15 residues. The CDR3 sequence: CASSLVAAVTDTQYF. The CDR3 DNA is TGTGCCAGCAGCTTGGTAGCGGCTGTAACAGATACGCAGTATTTT. Full variable domain (rest looked up from reference TRBV5-6 and TRBJ2-3): DAGVTQSPTHLIKTRGQQVTLRCSPKSGHDTVSWYQQALGQGPQFIFQYYEEEERQRGNFPDRFSGHQFPNYSSELNVNALLLGDSALYLCASSLVAAVTDTQYFGPGTRLTVL.

On this clone: A read error may produce the germline difference seen at one junction end. This chain joins TRBV7-9 and TRBJ2-2; tentative D call: TRBD1 (6 bases). Germline V gives CDR1 SEHNR, CDR2 FQNEAQ (reference sequence). The CDR3 spans 14 residues. This chain's CDR3 is CSSTQGTNTGELFF. The CDR3 bases are TGTTCCAGCACTCAGGGGACGAACACCGGGGAGCTGTTTTTT.

The V and J genes are TRBV21-1 and TRBJ1-1; the table assigns TRBD1, which was not confirmed against the DNA. TRBV21-1 is described as a pseudogene. This CDR3 is 14 amino acids long. This CDR3 is CASTGARRNTEAFF. The CDR3, as DNA: TGTGCCAGCACAGGGGCCAGAAGGAACACTGAAGCTTTCTTT.

This clone was counted between two and nine times. V is TRBV28 and J is TRBJ2-7; 8 bases are shared with TRBD1. Germline V gene sequence: CDR1 MDHEN, CDR2 SYDVKM. Germline trimming cut 5 bases from V and 6 bases from J; bases unmatched to any gene: 12. The CDR3 totals 15 residues. CDR3 sequence (DNA): TGTGCCAGCAGTGGTCGACAGGGGTATCGTTCCGAGCAGTACTTC. It codes for CASSGRQGYRSEQYF.

V is TRBV11-2 and J is TRBJ2-6, with TRBD1 as a possible D gene (5 bases). This CDR3 has 14 residues. The germline gives CDR1 SGHAT, CDR2 FQNNGV. The V end was cut by 5 bases, the J end by 4 bases, with 9 bases between. The CDR3 region is CASSPRTGANVLTF. The CDR3 DNA reads as TGTGCCAGCAGCCCGCGGACAGGGGCCAACGTCCTGACTTTC.

This chain connects TRBV5-1 to TRBJ1-5, with a tentative D call TRBD1 (5 bases). Germline CDR1 is SGHRS and CDR2 is YFSETQ. V was trimmed by 2 bases and J by 6 bases, leaving 15 bases between them. This CDR3 is 15 amino acids long. This CDR3 reads CASSFEGDLGQPQHF. CDR3 nucleotides: TGCGCCAGCAGCTTCGAAGGGGATCTGGGTCAGCCCCAGCATTTT.

This clone was detected once. V gene TRBV29-1 combines with J gene TRBJ1-5; 8 bases match TRBD1. CDR1 is SQVTM, CDR2 ANQGSEA, per germline. V was pared by 6 bases and J by 3 bases, with 4 bases of the junction left unmatched. The CDR3 totals 13 residues. DNA for the CDR3: TGCAGCGTCGGGACAGGCATCAATCAGCCCCAGCATTTT. This codes for CSVGTGINQPQHF.

The chain is built from TRBV27 and TRBJ1-3; perhaps TRBD1 as D (5 bases). This CDR3 is 16 amino acids long. The germline CDR1 and CDR2 sequences are MNHEY and SMNVEV (reference sequence). CDR3 protein: CAHQDIAYSSGNTIYF. DNA for the CDR3: TGTGCTCACCAGGACATCGCCTACTCCTCTGGAAACACCATATATTTT.

This clone was recorded once. This chain joins TRBV4-1 and TRBJ2-3; 15 positions match TRBD2. CDR1 and CDR2 (germline): MGHRA, YSYEKL. Trimming cost V 3 bases and J 3 bases; bases outside gene matches: 4. The CDR3 consists of 17 residues. CDR3 protein: CASSQDGTSGGTDTQYF. In nucleotides, the CDR3 is TGCGCCAGCAGCCAGGACGGGACTAGCGGGGGGACAGATACGCAGTATTTT.

As to this clone: The junction shows a germline mismatch at one end, possibly a read error. This sequence joins TRBV7-9 and TRBJ1-1; D uncertain. Germline V gene sequence: CDR1 SEHNR, CDR2 FQNEAQ (reference sequence). The CDR3 sequence is 13 residues long. CDR3 region: CSSSLEAGTEAFF. CDR3 coding DNA: TGTTCCAGCAGCTTAGAAGCGGGGACTGAAGCTTTCTTT. The variable domain in full, with the rest retrieved from reference TRBV7-9 and TRBJ1-1, is DTGVSQNPRHKITKRGQNVTFRCDPISEHNRLYWYRQTLGQGPEFLTYFQNEAQLEKSRLLSDRFSAERPKGSFSTLEIQRTEQGDSAMYLCSSSLEAGTEAFFGQGTRLTVV.

The genes are TRBV5-6 and TRBJ1-2, with D tentatively TRBD1 (5 bases). The CDR3 runs 14 residues. CDR1 and CDR2 from the germline V gene are SGHDT and YYEEEE. The V gene lost 0 bases and the J gene lost 4 bases, with 10 bases spanning the gap. CDR3 DNA sequence: TGTGCCAGCAGCTTGGCGGGGGAGGGCTATGGCTACACCTTC. This codes for CASSLAGEGYGYTF.

This rearrangement joins TRBV7-2 to TRBJ1-3, with 8 bases matching TRBD1. Germline-derived CDR1 and CDR2 are SGHTA and FQGNSA. The junction had 13 bases not matched to a gene; V was cut back by 5 bases and J by 1 base. The CDR3 extends over 18 amino acids. CDR3 sequence reads: CASSDPGGDYFSGNTIYF. The CDR3 region has the DNA TGTGCCAGCAGCGACCCAGGGGGCGACTACTTTTCTGGAAACACCATATATTTT.

The chain joins TRBV30 to TRBJ2-2; 8 positions match TRBD2. J was trimmed by 16 bases and V by 2 bases; bases with no gene match: 12. CDR1 is GTSNPN and CDR2 is SVGIG in the germline V gene (reference sequence). This CDR3 is 13 amino acids long. The CDR3 protein is CAWSSSLVAGQFF. CDR3 nucleotides: TGTGCCTGGAGTTCATCCCTTGTAGCGGGACAGTTTTTT.

The J gene is TRBJ2-1, the V gene TRBV23-1, with 10 positions matching TRBD2. TRBV23-1 is labeled an ORF, and its function is uncertain. The CDR3 covers 19 residues. Germline trimming cut 0 bases from V and 6 bases from J; bases unmatched to any gene: 14. The CDR3 nucleotides read TGCGCCAGCAGTCAATCTAGTGCTAGCGGGGGCCTCAACTCCAATGAGCAGTTCTTC. Its translation: CASSQSSASGGLNSNEQFF.

Notes on this clone: One end of the junction varies from germline; a read error may be responsible. The rearrangement links TRBV7-9 to TRBJ2-7; weak D call: TRBD1 (6 bases). The CDR3 sequence is 15 residues long. Germline V gene lookup returns CDR1 SEHNR and CDR2 FQNEAQ (reference sequence). In DNA form, the CDR3 reads TGTTCCAGCAGCTCAAACCGGGACACCACCTACGAGCAGTACTTC. Protein sequence: CSSSSNRDTTYEQYF.

This chain links TRBV28 with TRBJ2-7; 7 bases line up with TRBD1. The CDR3 consists of 17 residues. Losses at the gene ends were 1 base for V and 0 bases for J; bases not matched to a gene: 9. Germline CDR1 and CDR2: MDHEN and SYDVKM. As DNA, the CDR3 is TGTGCCAGCAGTTTATCCACGGGACAGATGATCTCCTACGAGCAGTACTTC. Its translation: CASSLSTGQMISYEQYF.

The genes are TRBV25-1 and TRBJ1-6; D is possibly TRBD1 (6 bases). V was cut by 3 bases and J by 10 bases, with 10 bases left in between. The CDR3 covers 13 residues. Germline-derived CDR1 and CDR2 are MGHDK and SYGVNS. The CDR3 reads CASSDYRDSPLHF. The CDR3 coding sequence is TGTGCCAGCAGTGACTACAGGGACTCACCCCTCCACTTT.

This chain joins TRBV23-1 and TRBJ1-6, with D possibly TRBD1 on 6 matching bases. TRBV23-1 is filed as an ORF, its function uncertain. The germline V and J ends were trimmed by 0 bases and 10 bases, with 16 bases remaining between them. CDR3 length: 16 amino acids. CDR3 protein: CASSQSISGANSPLHF. CDR3 nucleotides: TGCGCCAGCAGTCAATCAATATCAGGGGCCAACTCACCCCTCCACTTT.

V usage is TRBV19 and J usage is TRBJ2-2, with D unclear. V was pared by 3 bases and J by 5 bases, with 19 bases between. The CDR3 has 17 amino acids. The germline CDR1 and CDR2 sequences are LNHDA and SQIVND (reference sequence). DNA for the CDR3: TGTGCCAGTAGTATCGAGGTGGGTTGGAGAACGACCGGGGAGCTGTTTTTT. As protein: CASSIEVGWRTTGELFF.

This chain links TRBV7-9 with TRBJ2-2, with 12 nucleotides matching TRBD2. V lost 5 bases and J lost 5; bases outside the gene matches: 9. Per germline, CDR1 SEHNR and CDR2 FQNEAQ (reference sequence). The CDR3 length is 17 residues. CDR3 residues: CASSVPAGTSGTGELFF. CDR3 bases: TGTGCCAGCAGCGTCCCGGCCGGGACTAGCGGGACCGGGGAGCTGTTTTTT.

The chain recombines TRBV7-8 with TRBJ1-4; D not resolved. CDR3 size: 13 residues. CDR1 and CDR2 from the germline V gene are SGHVS and FQNEAQ. V shed 2 bases and J shed 8 bases, with 9 bases lying between them. CDR3 residues: CASSLKMGEKLFF. CDR3 sequence (DNA): TGTGCCAGCAGCTTAAAGATGGGCGAAAAACTGTTTTTT.

This sequence joins TRBV30 and TRBJ2-3, with 8 bases that match TRBD2. The germline V gene encodes CDR1 GTSNPN and CDR2 SVGIG (reference sequence). The CDR3 is 14 residues long. Unmatched junction bases numbered 5, after V lost 1 base and J lost 5 bases. Here the CDR3 reads CAWSEGLELDTQYF. In nucleotides, the CDR3 is TGTGCCTGGAGTGAGGGACTAGAACTAGATACGCAGTATTTT.

The chain recombines TRBV18 with TRBJ2-3; no firm D call. Germline CDR1 is KGHSH and CDR2 is LQKENI. Between the trimmed V and J ends, which lost 4 bases and 0 bases, there was a span of 5 bases. The CDR3 covers 13 residues. CDR3 sequence: CASSLFSTDTQYF. Written as DNA, the CDR3 is TGTGCCAGCTCACTATTTAGCACAGATACGCAGTATTTT.

The CDR3 sequence is CASSSRTSGSLRGGELFF. The DNA for the CDR3 is TGTGCCAGCAGTTCCCGGACTAGCGGGAGTCTTAGGGGCGGGGAGCTGTTTTTT. The chain uses TRBV27 and TRBJ2-2; 13 bases agree with TRBD2. The V and J ends lost 4 bases and 7 bases, in that order; junction bases with no gene match: 12. Germline CDR1 reads MNHEY; CDR2 reads SMNVEV (reference sequence). This CDR3 has 18 amino acids.

This clone has just a few counts. The chain uses TRBV6-6 and TRBJ1-1; a weak D match, TRBD1 (6 bases). The CDR3 runs to 12 residues. V was clipped by 4 bases and J by 10 bases, with 13 bases between them. CDR1 MNHNY and CDR2 SVGAGI come from the germline V gene (reference sequence). CDR3 sequence: CASSSPTGRAFF. CDR3 coding DNA: TGTGCCAGCAGTTCTCCCACAGGGCGAGCTTTCTTT.

This chain uses TRBV4-3 with TRBJ1-2; maybe TRBD1 (5 bases). From germline, CDR1 is LGHNA and CDR2 YSLEER. Trimming left V 0 bases short and J 1 base short, with 9 bases between. The CDR3 extends over 15 amino acids. This chain's CDR3 is CASSQDPRVNYGYTF. The CDR3 DNA sequence: TGCGCCAGCAGCCAAGATCCCAGGGTTAACTATGGCTACACCTTC.